The rows below give T cell receptor beta chains drawn from one sample of a study of cytomegalovirus exposure and HLA in healthy donors. Sequenced by immunoSEQ multiplex PCR; TCRdb stores in-frame clones only, minus some. The sample carries about 130,000 clones, over 50% recorded once. Sequenced input: PBMCs. Source of these receptors: a human donor in good health. The CDR3 runs from the conserved cysteine through the conserved F or W. The D gene is left open where the match is weak. Size is omitted from some rows. Given values are once, few, many or a class for expanded clones.

v_call: TRBV9; j_call: TRBJ2-7; clone_size: -; d_call: TRBD2; cdr3_aa: CASSVEGLAGESEQYF; cdr3_nt: TGTGCCAGCAGCGTAGAAGGGCTAGCGGGAGAGAGCGAGCAGTACTTC
v_call: TRBV6-5; j_call: TRBJ2-3; clone_size: -; d_call: -; cdr3_aa: CASQGIEDTQYF; cdr3_nt: TGTGCCAGTCAGGGTATCGAAGATACGCAGTATTTT
v_call: TRBV19; j_call: TRBJ2-1; clone_size: few; d_call: TRBD1; cdr3_aa: CASSIRGQGFNEQFF; cdr3_nt: TGTGCCAGTAGTATTCGGGGACAGGGGTTCAATGAGCAGTTCTTC
v_call: TRBV7-8; j_call: TRBJ2-2; clone_size: few; d_call: TRBD1; cdr3_aa: CASRRRLGQGVGGELFF; cdr3_nt: TGTGCCAGCAGACGACGGTTAGGACAGGGTGTCGGCGGGGAGCTGTTTTTT
v_call: TRBV29-1; j_call: TRBJ2-1; clone_size: few; d_call: -; cdr3_aa: CSDIRGRPGNEQFF; cdr3_nt: TGCAGCGACATACGGGGGAGGCCTGGGAATGAGCAGTTCTTC
v_call: TRBV11-2; j_call: TRBJ2-7; clone_size: few; d_call: -; cdr3_aa: CASSPPWTSSYEQYF; cdr3_nt: TGTGCCAGCAGCCCTCCGTGGACTTCCTCCTACGAGCAGTACTTC
v_call: TRBV6-5; j_call: TRBJ2-7; clone_size: -; d_call: TRBD2; cdr3_aa: CASSYASGRAPYEQYF; cdr3_nt: TGTGCCAGCAGTTACGCTAGCGGGAGGGCCCCCTACGAGCAGTACTTC
v_call: TRBV6-6; j_call: TRBJ2-6; clone_size: few; d_call: -; cdr3_aa: CASGGTGANVLTF; cdr3_nt: TGTGCCAGCGGCGGGACTGGGGCCAACGTCCTGACTTTC
v_call: TRBV4-1; j_call: TRBJ1-2; clone_size: -; d_call: TRBD1; cdr3_aa: CASSQGFRTGGNYGYTF; cdr3_nt: TGCGCCAGCAGCCAAGGGTTTAGGACAGGGGGTAACTATGGCTACACCTTC
v_call: TRBV7-3; j_call: TRBJ2-7; clone_size: few; d_call: -; cdr3_aa: CASSPRSYEQYF; cdr3_nt: TGTGCCAGCAGCCCCCGCTCCTACGAGCAGTACTTC
v_call: TRBV19; j_call: TRBJ2-1; clone_size: -; d_call: -; cdr3_aa: CASSISPGPNEQFF; cdr3_nt: TGTGCCAGTAGTATCTCGCCAGGGCCGAATGAGCAGTTCTTC
v_call: TRBV7-9; j_call: TRBJ2-1; clone_size: -; d_call: -; cdr3_aa: CASSLADYYNEQFF; cdr3_nt: TGTGCCAGCAGCTTAGCGGACTACTACAATGAGCAGTTCTTC
v_call: TRBV16; j_call: TRBJ1-1; clone_size: -; d_call: TRBD1; cdr3_aa: CASSHNRGKNTEAFF; cdr3_nt: TGTGCCAGCAGCCACAACAGGGGAAAGAACACTGAAGCTTTCTTT
v_call: TRBV7-9; j_call: TRBJ2-1; clone_size: few; d_call: -; cdr3_aa: CASSLAGARRFF; cdr3_nt: TGTGCCAGCAGCTTGGCGGGGGCCCGTAGGTTCTTC
v_call: TRBV19; j_call: TRBJ2-7; clone_size: -; d_call: -; cdr3_aa: CASRGPYEQYF; cdr3_nt: TGTGCCAGTAGGGGGCCGTACGAGCAGTACTTC
v_call: TRBV5-1; j_call: TRBJ2-1; clone_size: -; d_call: -; cdr3_aa: CASSPASFSYNEQFF; cdr3_nt: TGCGCCAGCAGCCCCGCTAGTTTCTCCTACAATGAGCAGTTCTTC
v_call: TRBV10-3; j_call: TRBJ2-5; clone_size: -; d_call: -; cdr3_aa: CAITEGRGYQGTQYF; cdr3_nt: TGTGCCATCACAGAGGGAAGGGGGTACCAAGGGACCCAGTACTTC
v_call: TRBV10-1; j_call: TRBJ2-7; clone_size: -; d_call: -; cdr3_aa: CASSTQGIHEQYF; cdr3_nt: TGCGCCAGCAGTACTCAGGGGATCCACGAGCAGTACTTC
v_call: TRBV18; j_call: TRBJ2-5; clone_size: -; d_call: TRBD1; cdr3_aa: CASSRGTEETQYF; cdr3_nt: TGTGCCAGCTCACGGGGGACAGAAGAGACCCAGTACTTC
v_call: TRBV18; j_call: TRBJ1-4; clone_size: few; d_call: TRBD1; cdr3_aa: CASSPMDRGNEKLFF; cdr3_nt: TGTGCCAGCTCACCAATGGACAGGGGTAATGAAAAACTGTTTTTT
v_call: TRBV13; j_call: TRBJ2-7; clone_size: -; d_call: TRBD2; cdr3_aa: CASSLGSSGSLDEQYF; cdr3_nt: TGTGCCAGCAGCTTAGGGTCTAGCGGGAGTTTGGACGAGCAGTACTTC
v_call: TRBV7-9; j_call: TRBJ1-2; clone_size: few; d_call: TRBD1; cdr3_aa: CASSFRTGGYGYTF; cdr3_nt: TGTGCCAGCAGCTTCCGGACAGGGGGCTATGGCTACACCTTC
v_call: TRBV7-9; j_call: TRBJ2-7; clone_size: once; d_call: TRBD1; cdr3_aa: CASSLGVRDRSSYEQYF; cdr3_nt: TGTGCCAGCAGCTTAGGAGTCCGGGACAGATCTTCCTACGAGCAGTACTTC
v_call: TRBV4-1; j_call: TRBJ1-6; clone_size: -; d_call: -; cdr3_aa: CASSQNNRAYNSPLHF; cdr3_nt: TGCGCCAGCAGCCAAAACAACAGGGCGTATAATTCACCCCTCCACTTT
v_call: TRBV6-5; j_call: TRBJ1-1; clone_size: -; d_call: -; cdr3_aa: CASSPDRSTEAFF; cdr3_nt: TGTGCCAGCAGCCCTGACAGATCCACTGAAGCTTTCTTT
v_call: TRBV7-9; j_call: TRBJ1-4; clone_size: -; d_call: TRBD1; cdr3_aa: CASSWDRGYEKLFF; cdr3_nt: TGTGCCAGCAGCTGGGACAGGGGATATGAAAAACTGTTTTTT
v_call: TRBV9; j_call: TRBJ2-7; clone_size: -; d_call: TRBD1; cdr3_aa: CASSNAAGGSYEQYF; cdr3_nt: TGTGCCAGCAGCAACGCCGCAGGGGGCTCCTACGAGCAGTACTTC
v_call: TRBV7-2; j_call: TRBJ2-7; clone_size: -; d_call: TRBD2; cdr3_aa: CASSYSGRISSYEQYF; cdr3_nt: TGTGCCAGCAGCTATAGCGGGAGGATCTCCTCCTACGAGCAGTACTTC
v_call: TRBV7-6; j_call: TRBJ1-4; clone_size: -; d_call: TRBD1; cdr3_aa: CASSSVQGAREKLFF; cdr3_nt: TGTGCCAGCAGCTCAGTGCAGGGGGCGCGAGAAAAACTGTTTTTT
v_call: TRBV27; j_call: TRBJ1-4; clone_size: -; d_call: -; cdr3_aa: CASSLSTGIGPLFF; cdr3_nt: TGTGCCAGCAGTTTATCAACCGGGATAGGACCGCTGTTTTTT
v_call: TRBV7-2; j_call: TRBJ1-5; clone_size: -; d_call: -; cdr3_aa: CASSRRGGSQHF; cdr3_nt: TGTGCCAGCAGCCGCCGGGGGGGATCCCAGCATTTT
v_call: TRBV20-1; j_call: TRBJ2-7; clone_size: -; d_call: -; cdr3_aa: CSAYRAEQYF; cdr3_nt: TGCAGCGCCTACAGGGCCGAGCAGTACTTC
v_call: TRBV11-2; j_call: TRBJ2-3; clone_size: -; d_call: -; cdr3_aa: CASIPPNIYWWDTQYF; cdr3_nt: TGTGCCAGCATCCCGCCCAATATCTATTGGTGGGATACGCAGTATTTT
v_call: TRBV19; j_call: TRBJ2-1; clone_size: -; d_call: -; cdr3_aa: CASSRRTTNEQFF; cdr3_nt: TGTGCCAGTAGTAGGCGGACTACCAATGAGCAGTTCTTC
v_call: TRBV18; j_call: TRBJ2-7; clone_size: few; d_call: -; cdr3_aa: CASSPLRRDAYEQYF; cdr3_nt: TGTGCCAGCTCACCTCTGAGGAGGGACGCCTACGAGCAGTACTTC
v_call: TRBV19; j_call: TRBJ2-2; clone_size: -; d_call: TRBD1; cdr3_aa: CASIRDRVNTGELFF; cdr3_nt: TGTGCCAGTATCCGGGACAGGGTTAACACCGGGGAGCTGTTTTTT
v_call: TRBV4-1; j_call: TRBJ2-3; clone_size: -; d_call: -; cdr3_aa: CASSQGGLAGTDTQYF; cdr3_nt: TGCGCCAGCAGCCAAGGGGGGCTAGCGGGCACAGATACGCAGTATTTT
v_call: TRBV7-7; j_call: TRBJ1-2; clone_size: -; d_call: TRBD1; cdr3_aa: CASSLVGTGGKTRDGYTF; cdr3_nt: TGTGCTAGCAGCTTAGTTGGGACAGGGGGAAAGACTAGGGATGGCTACACCTTC
v_call: TRBV6-5; j_call: TRBJ2-5; clone_size: -; d_call: -; cdr3_aa: CASSSPGGAETQYF; cdr3_nt: TGTGCCAGCAGTTCCCCCGGGGGTGCGGAGACCCAGTACTTC
v_call: TRBV2; j_call: TRBJ2-2; clone_size: -; d_call: TRBD2; cdr3_aa: CASTSGFANTGELFF; cdr3_nt: TGTGCCAGCACTAGCGGGTTCGCGAACACCGGGGAGCTGTTTTTT